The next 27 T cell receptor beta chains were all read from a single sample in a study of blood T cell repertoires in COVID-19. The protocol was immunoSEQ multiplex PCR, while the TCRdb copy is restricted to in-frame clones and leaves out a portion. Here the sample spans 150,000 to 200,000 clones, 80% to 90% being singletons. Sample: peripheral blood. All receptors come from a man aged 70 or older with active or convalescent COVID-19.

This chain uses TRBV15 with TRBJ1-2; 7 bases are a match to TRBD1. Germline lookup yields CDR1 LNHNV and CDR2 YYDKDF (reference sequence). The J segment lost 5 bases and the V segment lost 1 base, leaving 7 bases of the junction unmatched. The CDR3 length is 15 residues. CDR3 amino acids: CATSRGTGDPYGYTF. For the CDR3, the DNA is TGTGCCACCAGCAGAGGTACAGGGGATCCGTATGGCTACACCTTC.

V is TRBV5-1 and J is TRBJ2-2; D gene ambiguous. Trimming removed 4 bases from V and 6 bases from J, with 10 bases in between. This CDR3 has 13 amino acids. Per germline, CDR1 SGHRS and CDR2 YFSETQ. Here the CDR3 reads CASSPPVSGELFF. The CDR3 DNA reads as TGCGCCAGCAGCCCCCCTGTGTCCGGGGAGCTGTTTTTT.

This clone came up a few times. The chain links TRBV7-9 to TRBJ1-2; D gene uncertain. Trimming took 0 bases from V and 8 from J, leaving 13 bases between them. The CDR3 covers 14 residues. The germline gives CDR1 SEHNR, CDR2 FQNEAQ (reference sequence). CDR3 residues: CASSLASPSRGYTF. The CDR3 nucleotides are TGTGCCAGCAGCTTAGCCTCGCCGAGCAGGGGCTACACCTTC. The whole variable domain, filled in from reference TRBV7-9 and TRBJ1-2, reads DTGVSQNPRHKITKRGQNVTFRCDPISEHNRLYWYRQTLGQGPEFLTYFQNEAQLEKSRLLSDRFSAERPKGSFSTLEIQRTEQGDSAMYLCASSLASPSRGYTFGSGTRLTVV.

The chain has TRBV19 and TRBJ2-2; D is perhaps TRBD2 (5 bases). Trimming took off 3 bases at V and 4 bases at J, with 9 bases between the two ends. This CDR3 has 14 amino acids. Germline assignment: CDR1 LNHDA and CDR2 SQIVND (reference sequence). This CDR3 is CASSIWEITGELFF. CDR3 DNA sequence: TGTGCCAGTAGTATTTGGGAGATCACCGGGGAGCTGTTTTTT. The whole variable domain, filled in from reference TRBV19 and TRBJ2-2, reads DGGITQSPKYLFRKEGQNVTLSCEQNLNHDAMYWYRQDPGQGLRLIYYSQIVNDFQKGDIAEGYSVSREKKESFPLTVTSAQKNPTAFYLCASSIWEITGELFFGEGSRLTVL.

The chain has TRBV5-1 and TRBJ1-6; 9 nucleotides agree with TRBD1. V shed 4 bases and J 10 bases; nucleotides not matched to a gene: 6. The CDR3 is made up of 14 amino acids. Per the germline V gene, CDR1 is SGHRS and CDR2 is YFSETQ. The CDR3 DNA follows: TGCGCCAGCAGCCAGGGACAGGGCGGCTCACCCCTCCACTTT. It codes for CASSQGQGGSPLHF. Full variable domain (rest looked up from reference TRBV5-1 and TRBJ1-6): KAGVTQTPRYLIKTRGQQVTLSCSPISGHRSVSWYQQTPGQGLQFLFEYFSETQRNKGNFPGRFSGRQFSNSRSEMNVSTLELGDSALYLCASSQGQGGSPLHFGNGTRLTVT.

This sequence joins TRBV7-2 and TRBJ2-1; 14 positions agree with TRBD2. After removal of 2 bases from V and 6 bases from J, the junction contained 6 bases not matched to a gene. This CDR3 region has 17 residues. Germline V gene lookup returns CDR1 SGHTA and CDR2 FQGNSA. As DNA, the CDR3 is TGTGCCAGCAGCTTAAGGGGACTAGCGGGAGTTGGCAATGAGCAGTTCTTC. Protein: CASSLRGLAGVGNEQFF.

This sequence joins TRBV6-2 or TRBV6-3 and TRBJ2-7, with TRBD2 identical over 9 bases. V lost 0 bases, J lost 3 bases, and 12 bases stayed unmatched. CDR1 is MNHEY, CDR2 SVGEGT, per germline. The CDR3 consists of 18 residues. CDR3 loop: CASSYSDIGGRARYEQYF. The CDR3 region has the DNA TGTGCCAGCAGTTACTCGGACATTGGCGGGAGGGCCCGCTACGAGCAGTACTTC.

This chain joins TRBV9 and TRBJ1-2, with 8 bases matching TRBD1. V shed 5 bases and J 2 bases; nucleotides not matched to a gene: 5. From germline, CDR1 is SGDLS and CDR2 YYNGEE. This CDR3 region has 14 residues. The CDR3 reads CASSGTGGNYGYTF. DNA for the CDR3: TGTGCCAGCAGTGGGACAGGCGGCAACTATGGCTACACCTTC.

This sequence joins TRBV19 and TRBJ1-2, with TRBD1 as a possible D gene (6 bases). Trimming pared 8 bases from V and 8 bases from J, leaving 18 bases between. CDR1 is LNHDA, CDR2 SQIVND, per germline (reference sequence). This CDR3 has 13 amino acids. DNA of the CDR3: TGTGCCAGTGAATTCCGGGACAAAAGAGGCTACACCTTC. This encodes CASEFRDKRGYTF.

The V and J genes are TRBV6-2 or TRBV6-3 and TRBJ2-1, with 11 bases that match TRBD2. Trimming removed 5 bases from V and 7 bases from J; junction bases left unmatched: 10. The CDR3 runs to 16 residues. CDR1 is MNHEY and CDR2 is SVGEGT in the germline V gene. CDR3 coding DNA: TGTGCCAGCAGTCCGGGACTAGCGGTCGGATTAAATGAGCAGTTCTTC. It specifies CASSPGLAVGLNEQFF.

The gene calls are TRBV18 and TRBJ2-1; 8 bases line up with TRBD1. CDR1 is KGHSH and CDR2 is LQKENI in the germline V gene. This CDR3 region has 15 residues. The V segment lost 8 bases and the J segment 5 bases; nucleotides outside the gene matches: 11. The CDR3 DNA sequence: TGTGCCAGCGTCACCGGCAGGGGGCTTAACAATGAGCAGTTCTTC. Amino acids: CASVTGRGLNNEQFF.

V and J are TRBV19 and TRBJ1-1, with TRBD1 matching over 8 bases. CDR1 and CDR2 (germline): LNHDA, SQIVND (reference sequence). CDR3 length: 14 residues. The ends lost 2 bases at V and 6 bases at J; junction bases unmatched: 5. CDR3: CASSITGGSSEAFF. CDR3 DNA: TGTGCCAGTAGTATAACAGGGGGATCTTCTGAAGCTTTCTTT.

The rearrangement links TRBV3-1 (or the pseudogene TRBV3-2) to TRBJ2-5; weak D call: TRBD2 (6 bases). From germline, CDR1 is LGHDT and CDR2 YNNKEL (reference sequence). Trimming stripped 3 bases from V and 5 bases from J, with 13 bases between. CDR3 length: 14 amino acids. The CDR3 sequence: CASSHTSFFETQYF. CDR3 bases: TGTGCCAGCAGCCATACTAGCTTCTTTGAGACCCAGTACTTC.

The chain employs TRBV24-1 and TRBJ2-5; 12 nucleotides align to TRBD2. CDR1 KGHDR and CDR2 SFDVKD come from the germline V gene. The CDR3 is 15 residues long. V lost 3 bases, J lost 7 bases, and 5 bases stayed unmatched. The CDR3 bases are TGTGCCACCAGTGATCCTAGCGGGGGGGCGGGGACCCAGTACTTC. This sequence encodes CATSDPSGGAGTQYF.

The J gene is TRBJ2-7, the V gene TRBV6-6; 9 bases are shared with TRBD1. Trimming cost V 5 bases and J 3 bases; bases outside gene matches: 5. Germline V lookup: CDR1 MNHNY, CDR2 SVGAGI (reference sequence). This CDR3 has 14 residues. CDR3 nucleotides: TGTGCCAGCAGTCAGACAGGGGGGGGCTACGAGCAGTACTTC. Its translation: CASSQTGGGYEQYF.

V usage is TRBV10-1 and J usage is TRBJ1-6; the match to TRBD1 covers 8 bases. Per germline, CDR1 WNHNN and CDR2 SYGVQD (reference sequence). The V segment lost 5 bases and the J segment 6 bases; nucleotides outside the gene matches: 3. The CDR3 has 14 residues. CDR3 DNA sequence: TGCGCCAGCAGTACTGGACAGGGTAATTCACCCCTCCACTTT. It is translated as CASSTGQGNSPLHF.

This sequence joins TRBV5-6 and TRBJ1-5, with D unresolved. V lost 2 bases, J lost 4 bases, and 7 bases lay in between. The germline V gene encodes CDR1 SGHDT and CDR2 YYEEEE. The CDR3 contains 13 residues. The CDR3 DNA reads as TGTGCCAGCAGCTTCTCGGGGAATCAGCCCCAGCATTTT. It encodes CASSFSGNQPQHF.

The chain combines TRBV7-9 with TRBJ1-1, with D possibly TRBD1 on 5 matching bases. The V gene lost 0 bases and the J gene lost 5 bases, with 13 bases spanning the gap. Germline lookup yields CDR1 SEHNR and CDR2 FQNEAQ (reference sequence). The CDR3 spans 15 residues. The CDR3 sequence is CASSLAHPGETEAFF. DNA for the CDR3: TGTGCCAGCAGCTTAGCGCACCCGGGGGAGACTGAAGCTTTCTTT.

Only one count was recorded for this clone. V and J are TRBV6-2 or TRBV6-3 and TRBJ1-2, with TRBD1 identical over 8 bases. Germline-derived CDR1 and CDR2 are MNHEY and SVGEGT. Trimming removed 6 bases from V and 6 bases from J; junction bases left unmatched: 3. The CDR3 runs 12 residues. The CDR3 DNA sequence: TGTGCCAGCAGCCGACAGGGGAATGGCTACACCTTC. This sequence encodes CASSRQGNGYTF.

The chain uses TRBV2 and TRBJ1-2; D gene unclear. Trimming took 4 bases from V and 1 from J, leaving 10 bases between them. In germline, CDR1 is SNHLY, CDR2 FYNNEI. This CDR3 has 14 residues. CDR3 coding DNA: TGTGCCAGCAGTGGAACAGTTAATAACTATGGCTACACCTTC. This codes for CASSGTVNNYGYTF.

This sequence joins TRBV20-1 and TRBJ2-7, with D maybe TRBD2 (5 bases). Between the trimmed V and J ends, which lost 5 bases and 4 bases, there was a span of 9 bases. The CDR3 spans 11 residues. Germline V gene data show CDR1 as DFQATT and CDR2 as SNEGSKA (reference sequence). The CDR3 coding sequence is TGCAGTGCTCACCGGGATTACGAGCAGTACTTC. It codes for CSAHRDYEQYF.

As DNA, the CDR3 is TGTGCCAGCAGCTTCAGGACAGGGCCGACCGGGGAGCTGTTTTTT. It codes for CASSFRTGPTGELFF. The rearrangement joins TRBV7-9 to TRBJ2-2, with 8 bases that match TRBD1. The germline gives CDR1 SEHNR, CDR2 FQNEAQ (reference sequence). There are 15 residues in the CDR3. J was trimmed by 5 bases and V by 3 bases; bases with no gene match: 5.

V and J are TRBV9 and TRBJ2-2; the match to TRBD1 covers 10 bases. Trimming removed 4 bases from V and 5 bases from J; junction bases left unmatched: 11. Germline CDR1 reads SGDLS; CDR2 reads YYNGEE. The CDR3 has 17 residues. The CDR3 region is CASSRRDRGESTGELFF. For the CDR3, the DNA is TGTGCCAGCAGCCGACGGGACAGGGGAGAGAGTACCGGGGAGCTGTTTTTT.

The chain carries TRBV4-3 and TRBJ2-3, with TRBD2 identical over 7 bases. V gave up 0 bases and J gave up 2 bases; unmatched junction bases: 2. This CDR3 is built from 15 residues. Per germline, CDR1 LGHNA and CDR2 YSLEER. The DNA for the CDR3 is TGCGCCAGCAGCCAAGAGCTAGCGGCCACAGATACGCAGTATTTT. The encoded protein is CASSQELAATDTQYF.

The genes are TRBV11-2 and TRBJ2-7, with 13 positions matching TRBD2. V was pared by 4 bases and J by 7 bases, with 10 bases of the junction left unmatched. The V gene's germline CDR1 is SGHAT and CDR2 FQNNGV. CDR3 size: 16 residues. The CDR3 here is CASSSLKGLAGPEQYF. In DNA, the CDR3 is TGTGCCAGCAGCTCGCTGAAGGGACTAGCGGGACCGGAGCAGTACTTC. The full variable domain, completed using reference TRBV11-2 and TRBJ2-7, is EAGVAQSPRYKIIEKRQSVAFWCNPISGHATLYWYQQILGQGPKLLIQFQNNGVVDDSQLPKDRFSAERLKGVDSTLKIQPAKLEDSAVYLCASSSLKGLAGPEQYFGPGTRLTVT.

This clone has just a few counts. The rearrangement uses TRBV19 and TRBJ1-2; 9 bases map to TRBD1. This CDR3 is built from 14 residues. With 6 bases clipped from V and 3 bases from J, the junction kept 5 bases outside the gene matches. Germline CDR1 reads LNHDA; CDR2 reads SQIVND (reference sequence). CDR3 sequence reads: CASRGTGGDYGYTF. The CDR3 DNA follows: TGTGCCAGTAGGGGAACAGGGGGCGACTATGGCTACACCTTC.

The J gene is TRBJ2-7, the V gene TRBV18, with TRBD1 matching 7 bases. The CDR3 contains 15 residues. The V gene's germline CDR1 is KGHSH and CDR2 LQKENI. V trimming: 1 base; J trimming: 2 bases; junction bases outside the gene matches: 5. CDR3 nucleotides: TGTGCCAGCTCACCACAGGGGGCAGATCCCTACGAGCAGTACTTC. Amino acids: CASSPQGADPYEQYF.